This record looks at one TCR beta chain sequence and its context. This sample was taken from a study of CD8 T cells in Susac syndrome. The germline gives CDR1 MGHRA, CDR2 YSYEKL. The CDR3 is made up of 14 amino acids. Trimming stripped 0 bases from V and 3 bases from J, with 8 bases between. Random hexamers primed reverse transcription of about 0.45 to 1 ug RNA. Amplification of TCR beta CDR3 by immunoSEQ multiplex PCR spanned 54 Vbeta and 13 Jbeta. A single record per CDR3 protein comes from TCRdb applying MiXCR to the immunoSEQ multiplex PCR reads. This sample carries under 250,000 distinct CDR3 sequences, around 93% of them seen once, and the ten largest clones take 0.07% to 0.09%. The study sequenced TCR beta in blood CD8+ and CD4+ T cells.

The gene calls are TRBV4-1 and TRBJ1-2; D unclear. Material for sequencing was CD4+ T cells from PBMCs. The source of this sequence is a human donor with multiple sclerosis. Here the CDR3 DNA reads TGCGCCAGCAGCCAAGAGGCCAGCTACTATGGCTACACCTTC. Its translation: CASSQEASYYGYTF.